This TCR beta chain was sequenced during a study of patients and donors after allogeneic stem cell transplantation (TCRdb year 2020). Note on this clonotype: This clone's antigen is unknown. Qualities for individual bases were not recorded, and no much larger clone is one base off.

The library was produced with RT-PCR. Sequencing instrument: NextSeq 550. Using fastp trimming at Q25 and MiXCR clonotype assembly, TCRdb reanalyzed the public sequencing data and kept in-frame beta chains. Rows with a matching CDR3 protein are joined into one entry that keeps the most common DNA and genes. The table for this sample lists about 200,000 distinct CDR3 sequences; around two fifths of them were counted only once. 33% of the sample is taken by the ten largest. Taken from the germline V gene (reference sequence), the CDR1 and CDR2 loops are SEHNR and FQNEAQ. The cysteine opens and the phenylalanine closes a CDR3 of 16 amino acids. The sequence is cut down to CDR3 DNA, 48 bases in frame from base 1. Trimming costs V 1 base and J 0 bases, and their ends lie 13 bases apart.

The chain is assembled from TRBV7-9 and TRBJ2-7; TRBD1 might be the D gene, on 6 matching bases. Source material: blood, either unsorted or a sorted T cell fraction (not recorded which). The TCR sequence derives from a human donor who was either an allogeneic HSCT recipient or a stem cell or donor lymphocyte infusion donor (not recorded which). It is not recorded whose cells these are; they may come from a transplant donor. The DNA is as follows: TGTGCCAGCAGCTTAGGTCCCACAGGGAGCTCCTACGAGCAGTACTTC. Its protein product is CASSLGPTGSSYEQYF.